This TCR beta chain was captured in a study of T-cell memory formation after mild COVID-19. Study-wide background: Most TCR clusters belonged to a single donor. Overall study results and limits: Detection of some responders pre-infection suggested pre-existing cross-reactive memory T cells participated.

This clonotype was detected a few times. The target antigen is unknown. It was 5'RACE with constant-segment primers that produced the TCR alpha and TCR beta cDNA libraries, which carried sample barcodes and UMIs. Via MiXCR, TCRdb re-called the 5' RACE reads, giving one row per CDR3 protein. The table records around 440,000 distinct CDR3 sequences, roughly 18% of them present only once. CDR3 length equals 13 residues. V shed 3 bases and J shed 7 bases, with 10 bases lying between them. Germline V lookup: CDR1 SEHNR, CDR2 FQNEAQ (reference sequence). Input material: PBMCs or a T cell subset sorted from them (not recorded which). The TCR comes from an adult woman who had mild COVID-19 (a few samples of this study predate the infection). Cell type and time point are not known. The V call is TRBV7-9, the J call TRBJ2-1, with D unresolved. The CDR3 protein is CASSFELGNEQFF. The CDR3 nucleotides are TGTGCCAGCAGCTTCGAACTCGGTAATGAGCAGTTCTTC.